What follows is one T cell receptor beta chain and its context. A far larger clone differs by one base, so this is likely a read error. This specimen includes other DNA sequences encoding the same CDR3. The data were obtained in a study of shared clonotypes between healthy human individuals. Per the germline V gene, CDR1 is SNHLY and CDR2 is FYNNEI. This CDR3 has 13 amino acids. As originally analysed: Without quality scores, immunoSEQ junctional reads could not be filtered like full-length reads. Sequencing was performed with immunoSEQ multiplex PCR; in TCRdb, only in-frame clones are kept and a portion is missing. The V and J calls and the clone size are those of that table, but D and trimming were determined from the DNA. The sample lists hundreds of thousands of clones; roughly three quarters were seen once.

The source is a woman in her thirties or forties in good health. Some clones in this sample may be carry-over from other donors' samples. Sequenced input: PBMCs. This rearrangement joins TRBV2 to TRBJ2-7, with a tentative D call TRBD2 (5 bases). The DNA for the CDR3 is TGTGCCAGCAGCGAAGCGCGGGCCGGGGAGCAGTACTTC. Amino acid sequence: CASSEARAGEQYF. Using reference TRBV2 and TRBJ2-7 for the parts outside the CDR3, the full variable domain is EPEVTQTPSHQVTQMGQEVILRCVPISNHLYFYWYRQILGQKVEFLVSFYNNEISEKSEIFDDQFSVERPDGSNFTLKIRSTKLEDSAMYFCASSEARAGEQYFGPGTRLTVT.